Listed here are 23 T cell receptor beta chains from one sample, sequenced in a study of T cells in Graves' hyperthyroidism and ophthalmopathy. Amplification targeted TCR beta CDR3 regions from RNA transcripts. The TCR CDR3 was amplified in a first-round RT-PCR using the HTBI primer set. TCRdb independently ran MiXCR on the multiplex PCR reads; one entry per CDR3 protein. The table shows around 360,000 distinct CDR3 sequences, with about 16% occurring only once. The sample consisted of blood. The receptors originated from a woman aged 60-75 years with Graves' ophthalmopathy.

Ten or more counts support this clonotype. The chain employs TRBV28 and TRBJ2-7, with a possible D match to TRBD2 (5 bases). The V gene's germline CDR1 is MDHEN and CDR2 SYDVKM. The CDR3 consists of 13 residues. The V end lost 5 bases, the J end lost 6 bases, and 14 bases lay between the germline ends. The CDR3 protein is CASSLSGKCEQYF. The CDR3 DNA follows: TGTGCCAGCAGTCTGAGCGGCAAATGCGAGCAGTACTTC.

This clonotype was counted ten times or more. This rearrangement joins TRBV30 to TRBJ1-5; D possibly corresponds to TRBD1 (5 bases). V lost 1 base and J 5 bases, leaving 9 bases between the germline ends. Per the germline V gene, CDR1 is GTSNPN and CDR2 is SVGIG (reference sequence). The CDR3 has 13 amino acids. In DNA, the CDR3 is TGTGCCTGGAGTGCCAGGGCGGATCAGCCCCAGCATTTT. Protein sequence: CAWSARADQPQHF.

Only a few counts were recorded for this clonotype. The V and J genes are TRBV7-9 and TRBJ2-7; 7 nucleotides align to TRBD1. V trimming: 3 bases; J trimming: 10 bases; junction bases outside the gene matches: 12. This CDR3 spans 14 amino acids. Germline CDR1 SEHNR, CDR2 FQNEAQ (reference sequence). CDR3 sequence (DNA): TGTGCCAGCAGCTTCCTTGAGACAGGGCTTGAACAGTACTTC. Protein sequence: CASSFLETGLEQYF. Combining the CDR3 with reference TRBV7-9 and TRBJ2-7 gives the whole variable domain DTGVSQNPRHKITKRGQNVTFRCDPISEHNRLYWYRQTLGQGPEFLTYFQNEAQLEKSRLLSDRFSAERPKGSFSTLEIQRTEQGDSAMYLCASSFLETGLEQYFGPGTRLTVT.

The CDR3 reads CASGDRVRNEQFF. CDR3 nucleotide sequence: TGTGCCAGCGGCGACAGGGTTCGCAATGAGCAGTTCTTC. The V and J genes are TRBV11-3 and TRBJ2-1; the match to TRBD1 covers 7 bases. The ends lost 8 bases at V and 6 bases at J; junction bases unmatched: 7. Germline CDR1 SGHNT, CDR2 YENEEA. This CDR3 comprises 13 residues.

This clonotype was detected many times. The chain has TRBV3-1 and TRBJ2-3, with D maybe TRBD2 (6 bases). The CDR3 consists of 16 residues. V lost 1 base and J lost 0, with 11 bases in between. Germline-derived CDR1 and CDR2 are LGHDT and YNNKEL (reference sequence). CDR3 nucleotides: TGTGCCAGCAGCCAAGTCGCGGGATCTAGCACAGATACGCAGTATTTT. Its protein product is CASSQVAGSSTDTQYF.

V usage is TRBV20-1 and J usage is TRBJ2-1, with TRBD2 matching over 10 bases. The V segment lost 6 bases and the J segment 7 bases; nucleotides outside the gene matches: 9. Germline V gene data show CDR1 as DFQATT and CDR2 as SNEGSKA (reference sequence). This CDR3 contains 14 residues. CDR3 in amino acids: CSALSGRASNEQFF. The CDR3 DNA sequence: TGCAGTGCCCTGAGCGGGAGGGCCAGTAATGAGCAGTTCTTC.

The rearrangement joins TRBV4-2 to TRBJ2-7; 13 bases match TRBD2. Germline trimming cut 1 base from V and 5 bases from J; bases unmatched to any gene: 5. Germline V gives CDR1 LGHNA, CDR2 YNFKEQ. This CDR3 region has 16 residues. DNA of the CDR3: TGTGCCAGCAGCCAAGGGACTAGCGGGAGCGGCGACGAGCAGTACTTC. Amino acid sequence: CASSQGTSGSGDEQYF.

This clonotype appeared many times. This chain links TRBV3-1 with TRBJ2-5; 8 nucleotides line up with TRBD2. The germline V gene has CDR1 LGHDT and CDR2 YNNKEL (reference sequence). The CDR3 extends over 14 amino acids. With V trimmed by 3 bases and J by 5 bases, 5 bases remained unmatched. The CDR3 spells CASSQGGRLETQYF. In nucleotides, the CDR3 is TGTGCCAGCAGCCAGGGCGGGAGGTTGGAGACCCAGTACTTC.

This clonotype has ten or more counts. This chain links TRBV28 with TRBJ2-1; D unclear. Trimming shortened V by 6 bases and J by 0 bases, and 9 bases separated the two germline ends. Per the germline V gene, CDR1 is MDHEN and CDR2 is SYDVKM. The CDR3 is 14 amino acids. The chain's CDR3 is CASSASSSYNEQFF. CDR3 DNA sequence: TGTGCCAGCAGCGCTTCAAGCTCCTACAATGAGCAGTTCTTC.

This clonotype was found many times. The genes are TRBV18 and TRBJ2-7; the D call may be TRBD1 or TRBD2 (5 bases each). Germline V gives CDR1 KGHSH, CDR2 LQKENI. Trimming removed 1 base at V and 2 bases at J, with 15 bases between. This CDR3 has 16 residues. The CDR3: CASSPRVGTETYEQYF. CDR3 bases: TGTGCCAGCTCACCACGAGTAGGGACCGAGACCTACGAGCAGTACTTC.

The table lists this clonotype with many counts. CDR3 coding DNA: TGTGCCAGCAGTTTATGGGCTAGCGGTGCTAGCACAGATACGCAGTATTTT. As protein: CASSLWASGASTDTQYF. The rearrangement links TRBV28 to TRBJ2-3, with 7 bases fitting TRBD2. With V trimmed by 0 bases and J by 0 bases, 6 bases remained unmatched. Germline V gene data show CDR1 as MDHEN and CDR2 as SYDVKM. The CDR3 is made up of 17 amino acids. Combining the CDR3 with reference TRBV28 and TRBJ2-3 gives the whole variable domain DVKVTQSSRYLVKRTGEKVFLECVQDMDHENMFWYRQDPGLGLRLIYFSYDVKMKEKGDIPEGYSVSREKKERFSLILESASTNQTSMYLCASSLWASGASTDTQYFGPGTRLTVL.

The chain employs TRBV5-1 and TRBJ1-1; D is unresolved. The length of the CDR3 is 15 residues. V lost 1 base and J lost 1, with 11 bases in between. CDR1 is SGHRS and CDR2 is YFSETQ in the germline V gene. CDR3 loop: CASSLISNPNTEAFF. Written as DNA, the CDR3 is TGCGCCAGCAGCTTGATTTCCAATCCGAACACTGAAGCTTTCTTT.

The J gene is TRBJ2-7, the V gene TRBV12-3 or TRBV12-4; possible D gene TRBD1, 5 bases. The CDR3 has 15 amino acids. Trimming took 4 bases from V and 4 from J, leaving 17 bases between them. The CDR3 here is CASSSETVTVYEQYF. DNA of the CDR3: TGTGCCAGCAGTTCCGAGACAGTGACTGTTTACGAGCAGTACTTC.

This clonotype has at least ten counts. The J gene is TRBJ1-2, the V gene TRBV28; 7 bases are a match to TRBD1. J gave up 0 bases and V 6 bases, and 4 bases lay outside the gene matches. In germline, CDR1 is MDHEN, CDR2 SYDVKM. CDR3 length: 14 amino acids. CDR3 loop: CASSLTGANYGYTF. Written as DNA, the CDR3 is TGTGCCAGCAGCCTAACAGGGGCTAACTATGGCTACACCTTC.

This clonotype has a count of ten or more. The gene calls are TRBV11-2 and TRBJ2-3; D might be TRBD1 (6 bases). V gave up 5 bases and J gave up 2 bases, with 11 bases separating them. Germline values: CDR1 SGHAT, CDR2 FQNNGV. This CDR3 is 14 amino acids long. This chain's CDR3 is CASSRQAYTDTQYF. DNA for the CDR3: TGTGCCAGCAGCCGACAGGCGTACACAGATACGCAGTATTTT.

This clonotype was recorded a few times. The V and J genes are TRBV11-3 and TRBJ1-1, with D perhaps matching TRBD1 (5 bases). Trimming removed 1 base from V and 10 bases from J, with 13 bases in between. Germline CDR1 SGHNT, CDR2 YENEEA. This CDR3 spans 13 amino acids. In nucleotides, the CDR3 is TGTGCCAGCAGCTTAGTCGCCGGGGCATCAGCTTTCTTT. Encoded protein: CASSLVAGASAFF. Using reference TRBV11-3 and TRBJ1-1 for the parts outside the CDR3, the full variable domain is EAGVVQSPRYKIIEKKQPVAFWCNPISGHNTLYWYLQNLGQGPELLIRYENEEAVDDSQLPKDRFSAERLKGVDSTLKIQPAELGDSAVYLCASSLVAGASAFFGQGTRLTVV.

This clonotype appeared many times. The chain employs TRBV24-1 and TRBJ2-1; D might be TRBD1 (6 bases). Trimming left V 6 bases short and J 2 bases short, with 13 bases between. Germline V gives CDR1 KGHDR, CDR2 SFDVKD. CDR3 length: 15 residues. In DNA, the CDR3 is TGTGCCACCAGTACCCCTGACAGGACCTACAATGAGCAGTTCTTC. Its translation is CATSTPDRTYNEQFF.

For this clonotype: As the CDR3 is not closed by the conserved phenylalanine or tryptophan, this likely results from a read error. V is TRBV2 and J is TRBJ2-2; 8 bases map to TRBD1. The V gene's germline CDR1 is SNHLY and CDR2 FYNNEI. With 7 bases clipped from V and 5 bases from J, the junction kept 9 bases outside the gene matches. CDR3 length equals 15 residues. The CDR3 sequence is CASMPDRVGTGELFY. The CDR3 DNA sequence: TGTGCCAGCATGCCGGACAGGGTGGGGACCGGGGAGCTGTTTTAT.

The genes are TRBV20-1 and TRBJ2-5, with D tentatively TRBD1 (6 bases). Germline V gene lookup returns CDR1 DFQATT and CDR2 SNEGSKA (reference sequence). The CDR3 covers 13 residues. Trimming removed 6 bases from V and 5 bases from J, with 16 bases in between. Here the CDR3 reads CSAAGVISETQYF. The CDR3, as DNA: TGCAGTGCGGCAGGGGTTATTTCGGAGACCCAGTACTTC.

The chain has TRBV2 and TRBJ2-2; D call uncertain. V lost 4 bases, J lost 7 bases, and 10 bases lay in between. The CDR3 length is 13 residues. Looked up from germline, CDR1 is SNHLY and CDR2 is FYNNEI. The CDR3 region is CASSVRTRGELFF. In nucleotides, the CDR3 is TGTGCCAGCAGTGTTCGCACCCGCGGGGAGCTGTTTTTT.

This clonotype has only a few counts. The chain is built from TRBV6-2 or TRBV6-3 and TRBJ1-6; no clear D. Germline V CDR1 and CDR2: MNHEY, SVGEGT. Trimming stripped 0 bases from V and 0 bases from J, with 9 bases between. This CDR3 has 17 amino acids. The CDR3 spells CASSYSWTSSYNSPLHF. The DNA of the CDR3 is TGTGCCAGCAGTTACTCGTGGACCAGCTCCTATAATTCACCCCTCCACTTT.

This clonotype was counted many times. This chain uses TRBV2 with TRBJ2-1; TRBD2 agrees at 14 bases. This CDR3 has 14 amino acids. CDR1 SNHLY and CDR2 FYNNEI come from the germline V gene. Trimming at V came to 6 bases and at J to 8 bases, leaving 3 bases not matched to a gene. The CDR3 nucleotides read TGTGCCAGCAGGGGACTAGCGGGAGTCTATGAGCAGTTCTTC. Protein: CASRGLAGVYEQFF. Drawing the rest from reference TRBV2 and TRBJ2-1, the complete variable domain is EPEVTQTPSHQVTQMGQEVILRCVPISNHLYFYWYRQILGQKVEFLVSFYNNEISEKSEIFDDQFSVERPDGSNFTLKIRSTKLEDSAMYFCASRGLAGVYEQFFGPGTRLTVL.

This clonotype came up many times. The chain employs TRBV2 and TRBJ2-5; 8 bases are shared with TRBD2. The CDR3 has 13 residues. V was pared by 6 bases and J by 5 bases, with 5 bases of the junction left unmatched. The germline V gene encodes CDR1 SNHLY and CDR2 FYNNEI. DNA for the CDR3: TGTGCCAGCAGGCAGCGGGAGACCGAGACCCAGTACTTC. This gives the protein CASRQRETETQYF.